The subject of this entry is one T cell receptor (beta chain). Its target is not known. These data belong to a study of T cells expressing NK-cell markers. Study-level results: The same clonotypes also predominated in the CD3+CD56-NKG2C+ fraction of a handful of donors.

5'RACE template switching built TCR beta cDNA with unique molecular identifiers. TCRdb reprocessed the 5' RACE reads and keeps a single row for each CDR3 protein, giving no DNA. The sample includes about 30,000 distinct CDR3 sequences. Germline V lookup: CDR1 MGHRA, CDR2 YSYEKL. The length of the CDR3 is 20 residues. Sequencing used blood T cells: a sorted CD56 or NKG2C T cell subset, CD4+ or CD8+ T cells, or bulk PBMC T cells (not recorded which). The rearrangement joins TRBV4-1 to TRBJ2-1; TCRdb proposes TRBD2, but this gene call is untestable without DNA. The source is a woman between 18 and 70 years old in good health. CDR3 residues: CASSQVRLAAREVLDNEQFF.